The clone carrying this TCR beta chain showed up just a few times. What it binds is unknown. These data are taken from a study of beta chain features in type 1 diabetes. General study points: Sequencing the cDNA could make cells with high TCR expression show up more than they should. With patients and controls alike, PCR might favor shorter templates to an equal degree.

Every isolated RNA sample was fully reverse transcribed, so sequencing captured expressed TCRB transcripts. About 3.7 million reads per sample were averaged for naive, central memory and regulatory samples. Repertoires were generated with immunoSEQ multiplex PCR, while TCRdb's copy carries only in-frame clones and drops some. The repertoire includes 400,000 to 550,000 clones, more than 9.5% of them detected once, and approximately 0.05% sits in the top ten. CDR3 length: 15 residues. Germline V gene data show CDR1 as SGHNT and CDR2 as YYREEE (reference sequence). The ends were cut back, 4 bases at V and 0 bases at J, with 12 bases in the middle. Stem cell-like memory, regulatory, central memory and naive CD4+ cells were sorted via CD45RO/CCR7/CD25/CD127/CD95/CD27.

V is TRBV5-4 and J is TRBJ2-3; D is undetermined. The sample was naive CD4+ T cells from blood. This receptor was obtained from a woman aged 18-29 years in good health. The CDR3 coding sequence is TGTGCCAGCAGCCTAAAGACTCTTAGCACAGATACGCAGTATTTT. Its protein is CASSLKTLSTDTQYF.